Reported below is one TCR beta chain. Antigen specificity is unknown. Libraries were prepared by immunoSEQ multiplex PCR; TCRdb keeps only in-frame clonotypes and omits some of them. The top ten hold about 1.5% of the sample, which has 130,000 or so clones, 70% to 90% seen once. The data were taken from a study of T cells in localized non-small cell lung cancer. Study findings and constraints: Appearance in adjacent lung was seen for a median about 60 of the top 100 tumor clones. Longer overall survival was linked to higher blood T cell density.

Germline V gene sequence: CDR1 SGHDT, CDR2 YYEEEE. The CDR3 runs 15 residues. Trimming stripped 4 bases from V and 3 bases from J, with 17 bases between. The sequencing used peripheral blood, collected before any cancer treatment. This clonotype was sampled from a female donor of 60 years or more with stage I lung adenocarcinoma. This chain connects TRBV5-6 to TRBJ2-7; D possibly corresponds to TRBD1 (5 bases). This CDR3 is CASSNLKGFHYEQYF. The CDR3 DNA sequence: TGTGCCAGCAGCAACTTAAAGGGGTTTCACTACGAGCAGTACTTC.